These T cell receptor beta chains were read from a single sample in a study of control samples from healthy donors and cancer patients. Sequencing used immunoSEQ multiplex PCR; TCRdb keeps in-frame clones, though not all of them. The sample gives around 150,000 clones, roughly 90% of which show up once; over 4% is in the top ten. Sequenced sample: blood. These receptor sequences come from a man aged 25 to 40 in good health. The CDR3 runs from the conserved cysteine through the conserved F or W. The order of the fields is clone size, J gene, V gene, D gene, CDR3 protein, CDR3 DNA. The D gene is left open where the match is weak. Size is stated for part of the rows, as once, few or many counts, or as a class when the clone is expanded.

-,TRBJ1-5,TRBV19,-,CASSQDYNQPQHF,TGTGCCAGTAGCCAAGATTACAATCAGCCCCAGCATTTT
-,TRBJ1-3,TRBV19,TRBD1,CASSRQGGGNTIYF,TGTGCCAGTAGTCGACAGGGAGGTGGAAACACCATATATTTT
-,TRBJ2-3,TRBV30,-,CAWRVSTDTQYF,TGTGCCTGGAGGGTATCCACTGATACGCAGTATTTT
-,TRBJ1-2,TRBV4-1,-,CASSQGPRADYGYTF,TGCGCCAGCAGCCAGGGCCCCCGCGCTGACTATGGCTACACCTTC
once,TRBJ2-3,TRBV9,-,CASSVWGQDTQYF,TGTGCCAGCAGCGTGTGGGGGCAGGATACGCAGTATTTT
-,TRBJ2-3,TRBV5-1,TRBD2,CASRTSGTASDTQYF,TGCGCCAGCAGAACTAGCGGGACAGCATCAGATACGCAGTATTTT
-,TRBJ2-1,TRBV6-5,-,CASSYGPGLKNNEQFF,TGTGCCAGCAGTTATGGTCCCGGACTAAAGAACAATGAGCAGTTCTTC
-,TRBJ2-3,TRBV4-3,-,CASRRGGDTDTQYF,TGCGCCAGCCGCCGGGGCGGGGACACAGATACGCAGTATTTT
once,TRBJ1-5,TRBV19,TRBD1,CASNGQGPYLGNQPQHF,TGTGCCAGTAATGGACAGGGTCCCTATCTTGGCAATCAGCCCCAGCATTTT
-,TRBJ2-3,TRBV7-9,TRBD2,CASSSPLAAGADTQYF,TGTGCCAGCAGCTCCCCCCTCGCAGCGGGAGCGGATACGCAGTATTTT
-,TRBJ1-6,TRBV11-3,-,CASSDAWDDSPLHF,TGTGCCAGCAGCGACGCCTGGGACGATTCACCCCTCCACTTT
-,TRBJ2-7,TRBV6-6,-,CASSNAGVVTSYEQYF,TGTGCCAGCAGTAACGCAGGAGTGGTCACTTCCTACGAGCAGTACTTC
-,TRBJ2-3,TRBV11-2,TRBD1,CASSRDRGTDTQYF,TGTGCCAGCAGCCGGGACAGGGGAACGGATACGCAGTATTTT
-,TRBJ2-3,TRBV5-4,TRBD1,CASRSGQGSADTQYF,TGTGCCAGCCGCTCGGGACAGGGTTCCGCAGATACGCAGTATTTT
-,TRBJ2-7,TRBV12-3/TRBV12-4,-,CASSSGWSYEQYF,TGTGCCAGCTCCTCCGGTTGGTCCTACGAGCAGTACTTC
-,TRBJ1-2,TRBV19,-,CASTWKEGGNYGYTF,TGTGCCAGTACCTGGAAGGAGGGTGGTAACTATGGCTACACCTTC
-,TRBJ1-1,TRBV5-1,-,CASSLGVGVNTEAFF,TGCGCCAGCAGCTTGGGAGTAGGGGTGAACACTGAAGCTTTCTTT
once,TRBJ2-7,TRBV18,TRBD1,CASSFLGTDDYEQYF,TGTGCCAGCTCATTTCTAGGGACAGACGACTACGAGCAGTACTTC
-,TRBJ2-7,TRBV10-3,TRBD1,CAISGTGASSYEQYF,TGTGCCATCAGTGGGACAGGCGCTTCGTCCTACGAGCAGTACTTC
-,TRBJ2-5,TRBV7-7,TRBD2,CASSPGVAGDQETQYF,TGTGCCAGCAGCCCCGGGGTAGCGGGGGACCAAGAGACCCAGTACTTC
-,TRBJ1-5,TRBV4-2,TRBD1,CASSQAPTGHQPQHF,TGTGCCAGCAGCCAAGCCCCGACAGGGCATCAGCCCCAGCATTTT
-,TRBJ2-7,TRBV5-4,TRBD1,CASSPGEVGDSLREQYF,TGTGCCAGCAGCCCTGGCGAGGTCGGGGACAGCTTGAGAGAGCAGTACTTC
-,TRBJ2-5,TRBV7-9,-,CASSPRGREETQYF,TGTGCCAGCAGCCCTAGAGGCCGGGAAGAGACCCAGTACTTC
once,TRBJ1-1,TRBV7-3,-,CASSLMSGQGYYLNTEAFF,TGTGCCAGCAGCTTAATGAGCGGGCAGGGTTATTACTTGAACACTGAAGCTTTCTTT
-,TRBJ1-6,TRBV6-5,-,CASTEPLGNSPLHF,TGTGCCAGCACCGAACCCTTAGGAAATTCACCCCTCCACTTT
-,TRBJ2-3,TRBV3-1/TRBV3-2,-,CASSQVLQSTDTQYF,TGTGCCAGCAGCCAAGTTTTACAGAGCACAGATACGCAGTATTTT
few,TRBJ1-1,TRBV5-1,TRBD1,CASSPGTGNTEAFF,TGCGCCAGCAGCCCGGGGACAGGGAACACTGAAGCTTTCTTT
-,TRBJ2-1,TRBV6-6,-,CASSYLDQSSYNEQFF,TGTGCCAGCAGTTACTTGGACCAGAGCTCCTACAATGAGCAGTTCTTC
-,TRBJ1-2,TRBV19,-,CASEKANYGYTF,TGTGCCAGTGAAAAAGCCAACTATGGCTACACCTTC
-,TRBJ1-1,TRBV9,-,CASSVGMNTEAFF,TGTGCCAGCAGCGTAGGGATGAACACTGAAGCTTTCTTT
once,TRBJ1-1,TRBV7-2,TRBD1,CASRPTGSPEAFF,TGTGCCAGCAGACCGACAGGGTCCCCTGAAGCTTTCTTT
-,TRBJ2-1,TRBV5-6,-,CASSLWASAGIEQFF,TGTGCCAGCAGCTTGTGGGCTAGCGCGGGCATAGAGCAGTTCTTC
-,TRBJ2-3,TRBV4-1,-,CASSQGPADTQYF,TGCGCCAGCAGCCAAGGGCCCGCTGATACGCAGTATTTT
-,TRBJ2-7,TRBV7-2,-,CASSSGTHTPYEQYF,TGTGCCAGCAGCTCCGGGACACATACACCCTACGAGCAGTACTTC
-,TRBJ2-2,TRBV14,TRBD2,CASSQGLAGLVRTGELFF,TGTGCCAGCAGCCAAGGACTAGCGGGATTGGTTAGGACCGGGGAGCTGTTTTTT